What follows are 30 T cell receptor beta chains derived from one specimen sequenced in a study of regulatory T cells in long-lasting Graves disease. iRepertoire HTBI primers and Arm-PCR of CDR3 regions built TCR beta libraries. TCRdb analysed the multiplex PCR reads with MiXCR anew, one entry per CDR3 protein. The table has about 530,000 distinct CDR3 sequences, about 15% seen once; the top ten hold roughly 25%. Described time point: newly diagnosed GD, antithyroid drugs for less than 3 months. Extracted RNA from PBMCs served as the source of the TCR library. This sample also appeared in a second study, on T cells in Graves' hyperthyroidism and ophthalmopathy.

The sequencing used peripheral blood mononuclear cells (PBMCs), collected at new diagnosis, from a patient treated with antithyroid drugs. All receptors come from a middle-aged woman with Graves disease.

The chain recombines TRBV10-3 with TRBJ2-7; possible D gene TRBD1, 6 bases. The CDR3 sequence is 14 residues long. Trimming pared 5 bases from V and 2 bases from J, leaving 13 bases between. In germline, CDR1 is ENHRY, CDR2 SYGVKD. The CDR3 DNA reads TGTGCCATCAGTTCCGGGACATCAACCTACGAGCAGTACTTC. This translates into CAISSGTSTYEQYF.

This clonotype was seen only a few times. The chain employs TRBV6-2 or TRBV6-3 and TRBJ1-2, with 7 bases fitting TRBD1. The ends lost 6 bases at V and 5 bases at J; junction bases unmatched: 9. From germline, CDR1 is MNHEY and CDR2 SVGEGT. The CDR3 is 14 amino acids. As DNA, the CDR3 is TGTGCCAGCAGGGACCCCGGGACAGCATATGGCTACACCTTC. It encodes CASRDPGTAYGYTF.

This clonotype was picked up a small number of times. This rearrangement joins TRBV7-2 to TRBJ1-3; no firm D call. The CDR3 spans 17 residues. Trimming took 5 bases from V and 0 from J, leaving 17 bases between them. Germline CDR1 is SGHTA and CDR2 is FQGNSA. The CDR3 DNA reads TGTGCCAGCAGCAGCACTAACAGTCGATACTCTGGAAACACCATATATTTT. Translating it yields CASSSTNSRYSGNTIYF.

This rearrangement joins TRBV6-1 to TRBJ1-2; 7 positions match TRBD1. The trim removed 6 bases at V and 4 bases at J, leaving 11 bases unmatched. This CDR3 has 15 residues. CDR1 is MNHNS, CDR2 SASEGT, per germline. CDR3 sequence: CASRPGTANLYGYTF. Written as DNA, the CDR3 is TGTGCCAGCAGACCGGGGACAGCTAACCTCTATGGCTACACCTTC.

This clonotype was seen ten or more times. The chain has TRBV12-3 or TRBV12-4 and TRBJ1-2, with TRBD1 matching over 7 bases. Trimming removed 6 bases from V and 2 bases from J; junction bases left unmatched: 3. CDR3 length: 13 amino acids. The CDR3 reads CASRRGGNYGYTF. DNA for the CDR3: TGTGCCAGCAGGCGAGGGGGCAACTATGGCTACACCTTC.

This clonotype has only a few counts. CDR3 sequence (DNA): TGTGCCAGCAGTTCCAACCCCGAGGGCTCCCTCCACTTT. Translation: CASSSNPEGSLHF. J is TRBJ1-6 and V is TRBV6-5; D is unclear. Germline values: CDR1 MNHEY, CDR2 SVGAGI. V dropped 4 bases and J dropped 14 bases, with 15 bases sitting between them. CDR3 size: 13 residues.

This clonotype was seen repeatedly, ten times or more. For the CDR3, the DNA is TGTGCCAGCAGAGAGGGACAGGGAGTCTACGAGCAGTACTTC. It translates to CASREGQGVYEQYF. The V call is TRBV6-1, the J call TRBJ2-7; TRBD1 matches 9 bases. This CDR3 contains 14 residues. Germline trimming cut 6 bases from V and 3 bases from J; bases unmatched to any gene: 6. Germline loops: CDR1 MNHNS, CDR2 SASEGT.

This clonotype was seen only a few times. J is TRBJ1-5 and V is TRBV29-1; 7 bases align to TRBD1. With V trimmed by 7 bases and J by 3 bases, 6 bases remained unmatched. This CDR3 is 13 amino acids long. Per the germline V gene, CDR1 is SQVTM and CDR2 is ANQGSEA. The CDR3 region is CSDTGDLNQPQHF. The CDR3 DNA reads TGCAGCGATACAGGGGACCTCAATCAGCCCCAGCATTTT. Together with reference TRBV29-1 and TRBJ1-5, the CDR3 gives the full variable domain: SAVISQKPSRDICQRGTSLTIQCQVDSQVTMMFWYRQQPGQSLTLIATANQGSEATYESGFVIDKFPISRPNLTFSTLTVSNMSPEDSSIYLCSDTGDLNQPQHFGDGTRLSIL.

This clonotype was seen more than once but under ten times. This may be a read error, as it is one base from a much larger clone. Lacking the conserved final phenylalanine or tryptophan, this CDR3 likely reflects a read error. The genes are TRBV20-1 and TRBJ1-1; D unresolved. Between the trimmed V and J ends, which lost 6 bases and 1 base, there was a span of 30 bases. This CDR3 comprises 19 residues. Germline V gene sequence: CDR1 DFQATT, CDR2 SNEGSKA (reference sequence). The CDR3 reads CSAMGWGARTSLTNTEAFS. CDR3 DNA sequence: TGCAGTGCCATGGGCTGGGGTGCCCGAACGAGTCTAACGAACACTGAAGCTTTCTCT.

In its sample, this clonotype was seen a few times. A much bigger clone sits one base away, suggesting this may be a read error. The chain joins TRBV30 to TRBJ1-1; 7 nucleotides align to TRBD1. This CDR3 comprises 12 residues. From germline, CDR1 is GTSNPN and CDR2 SVGIG (reference sequence). Written as DNA, the CDR3 is TGTGCCTGGAGTAGACAGGGCATTGAAGCTTCCTTT. Translating it yields CAWSRQGIEASF.

Of note for this clonotype: This could be a read error, since a much larger clone is one nucleotide away. The missing conserved phenylalanine or tryptophan at the end of this CDR3 makes a read error likely. The chain carries TRBV3-1 and TRBJ1-2, with unresolved D. V was shortened by 3 bases and J by 4 bases, with 9 bases between the two germline ends. The CDR3 covers 13 residues. CDR1 and CDR2 (germline): LGHDT, YNNKEL (reference sequence). The CDR3 nucleotides are TGTGCCAGCAGCCAGGCGGTCCTCTATGGCTACACCCTC. Its translation: CASSQAVLYGYTL.

J is TRBJ2-5 and V is TRBV19, with 7 bases fitting TRBD1. The V gene's germline CDR1 is LNHDA and CDR2 SQIVND (reference sequence). V lost 7 bases and J lost 5; bases outside the gene matches: 7. The CDR3 contains 13 residues. CDR3 region: CASNDRAGETQYF. The DNA for the CDR3 is TGTGCCAGTAATGACAGGGCAGGGGAGACCCAGTACTTC.

CDR3 in amino acids: CASSQTQTEPYGYTF. CDR3 DNA: TGTGCCAGCAGCCAAACCCAGACAGAGCCCTATGGCTACACCTTC. The rearrangement uses TRBV5-5 and TRBJ1-2; D may be TRBD1 (5 bases). The germline V gene encodes CDR1 SGHKS and CDR2 YYEKEE (reference sequence). CDR3 length equals 15 residues. The V end was cut by 4 bases, the J end by 4 bases, with 17 bases between. The full variable domain, its missing parts supplied by reference TRBV5-5 and TRBJ1-2, is DAGVTQSPTHLIKTRGQQVTLRCSPISGHKSVSWYQQVLGQGPQFIFQYYEKEERGRGNFPDRFSARQFPNYSSELNVNALLLGDSALYLCASSQTQTEPYGYTFGSGTRLTVV.

This clonotype was seen a handful of times. This chain links TRBV4-1 with TRBJ2-3; 10 bases align to TRBD2. This CDR3 contains 14 residues. V dropped 8 bases and J dropped 1; count of bases not matched to a gene: 3. Germline V CDR1 and CDR2: MGHRA, YSYEKL. CDR3 sequence (DNA): TGCGCCAGCGGTAGCGGGGGGCGCACAGATACGCAGTATTTT. This sequence encodes CASGSGGRTDTQYF.

Many counts were recorded for this clonotype. This rearrangement joins TRBV20-1 to TRBJ1-1, with D possibly matching TRBD1 (5 bases). CDR3 length: 14 residues. The V end was cut by 0 bases, the J end by 1 base, with 9 bases between. CDR1 is DFQATT, CDR2 SNEGSKA, per germline (reference sequence). As DNA, the CDR3 is TGCAGTGCTAGAGATAATACAGGGAACACTGAAGCTTTCTTT. This codes for CSARDNTGNTEAFF.

Many counts were recorded for this clonotype. The V and J genes are TRBV27 and TRBJ2-7, with a possible D match to TRBD1 (8 bases). The V end lost 5 bases, the J end lost 2 bases, and 16 bases lay between the germline ends. Germline CDR1 and CDR2: MNHEY and SMNVEV (reference sequence). The CDR3 spans 15 residues. CDR3 loop: CASSLTGEGPYEQYF. The CDR3 coding sequence is TGTGCCAGCAGTCTGACAGGGGAGGGTCCCTACGAGCAGTACTTC.

This clonotype was detected many times. The chain uses TRBV3-1 and TRBJ1-4; D is unclear. CDR3 length equals 17 residues. The germline CDR1 and CDR2 sequences are LGHDT and YNNKEL (reference sequence). V was shortened by 0 bases and J by 7 bases, with 18 bases between the two germline ends. This CDR3 reads CASSQEAAGFFGEKLFF. CDR3 nucleotides: TGTGCCAGCAGCCAAGAAGCCGCGGGGTTCTTTGGTGAAAAACTGTTTTTT.

The gene calls are TRBV3-1 and TRBJ2-1; no clear D gene. With 1 base removed from V and 10 bases from J, the gap between germline ends came to 11 bases. Germline CDR1 reads LGHDT; CDR2 reads YNNKEL (reference sequence). The CDR3 runs to 13 residues. DNA of the CDR3: TGTGCCAGCAGCCAAGTTACCGGCTGGGAGCAGTTCTTC. Translation: CASSQVTGWEQFF.

This clonotype has just a few counts. The chain is built from TRBV18 and TRBJ1-4; 9 positions match TRBD1. Losses at the gene ends were 8 bases for V and 4 bases for J; bases not matched to a gene: 8. Germline V CDR1 and CDR2: KGHSH, LQKENI. The CDR3 is 15 residues long. The CDR3 DNA reads as TGTGCCAGCAGCCCTCGACAGGGGGGTAATGAAAAACTGTTTTTT. Translating gives CASSPRQGGNEKLFF.

This clonotype occurred many times. The rearrangement joins TRBV3-1 to TRBJ1-2; D call uncertain. The length of the CDR3 is 16 residues. Per germline, CDR1 LGHDT and CDR2 YNNKEL (reference sequence). Deletions cut 1 base from V and 5 bases from J, with 17 bases between. The CDR3 DNA is TGTGCCAGCAGCCAAGGGCCCTTTGAAGACGGATATGGCTACACCTTC. Translation gives CASSQGPFEDGYGYTF. Looking up the rest from reference TRBV3-1 and TRBJ1-2 gives the full variable domain: DTAVSQTPKYLVTQMGNDKSIKCEQNLGHDTMYWYKQDSKKFLKIMFSYNNKELIINETVPNRFSPKSPDKAHLNLHINSLELGDSAVYFCASSQGPFEDGYGYTFGSGTRLTVV.

This clonotype has at least ten counts. The rearrangement joins TRBV12-3 or TRBV12-4 to TRBJ1-4; possibly TRBD1 for D (5 bases). Trimming removed 2 bases from V and 8 bases from J, with 12 bases in between. The CDR3 totals 14 residues. CDR3: CASSLMGESEKLFF. CDR3 bases: TGTGCCAGCAGTTTAATGGGGGAATCGGAAAAACTGTTTTTT.

This clonotype has just a few counts. This chain joins TRBV9 and TRBJ1-2; D call uncertain. The CDR3 sequence is 15 residues long. Per germline, CDR1 SGDLS and CDR2 YYNGEE. V lost 1 base to trimming and J lost 6 bases, with 16 bases between them. The CDR3 loop is CASSVSGQVLDGYTF. CDR3 DNA: TGTGCCAGCAGCGTATCCGGGCAGGTACTGGATGGCTACACCTTC.

This clonotype was counted between two and nine times. The chain employs TRBV24-1 and TRBJ2-2; TRBD1 matches 10 bases. Germline V gives CDR1 KGHDR, CDR2 SFDVKD. The V gene end was trimmed by 3 bases and the J gene end by 1 base; junction bases not matched to a gene: 4. The CDR3 has 17 amino acids. The CDR3 protein is CATSDVRDRGNTGELFF. The CDR3 DNA follows: TGTGCCACCAGTGATGTCCGGGACAGGGGGAACACCGGGGAGCTGTTTTTT.

This clonotype was picked up a small number of times. This chain links TRBV28 with TRBJ1-6; perhaps TRBD1 as D (6 bases). CDR1 and CDR2 (germline): MDHEN, SYDVKM. V was trimmed by 5 bases and J by 4 bases, leaving 15 bases between them. This CDR3 has 16 residues. The CDR3 DNA is TGTGCCAGCAGTCGGAAGACAGGCCCATATAATTCACCCCTCCACTTT. Protein: CASSRKTGPYNSPLHF.

This clonotype was detected only a few times. The chain is built from TRBV12-3 or TRBV12-4 and TRBJ1-6; TRBD1 might be the D (6 bases). The CDR3 is 14 residues long. V lost 3 bases and J 10 bases, leaving 13 bases between the germline ends. CDR3: CASSLGTRVSPLHF. CDR3 DNA: TGTGCCAGCAGTTTGGGGACAAGGGTATCACCCCTCCACTTT.

This clonotype has ten or more counts. The chain links TRBV12-3 or TRBV12-4 to TRBJ2-7, with 11 bases identical to TRBD2. V lost 3 bases and J lost 2; bases outside the gene matches: 6. This CDR3 has 16 amino acids. Here the CDR3 DNA reads TGTGCCAGCAGTTTGGCTTTAGCGGGGGGGCCCTACGAGCAGTACTTC. Protein: CASSLALAGGPYEQYF.

The table lists this clonotype with many counts. The chain has TRBV11-2 and TRBJ2-5; D may be TRBD2 (6 bases). The germline V gene encodes CDR1 SGHAT and CDR2 FQNNGV. The CDR3 length is 13 residues. Trimming stripped 6 bases from V and 2 bases from J, with 10 bases between. In DNA, the CDR3 is TGTGCCAGCAGGATCGGAGGGCAAGAGACCCAGTACTTC. Translated: CASRIGGQETQYF.

This clonotype has a handful of counts. The chain combines TRBV6-1 with TRBJ1-5, with D unresolved. CDR3 size: 14 residues. Trimming took 5 bases from V and 9 from J, leaving 17 bases between them. The V gene's germline CDR1 is MNHNS and CDR2 SASEGT. The CDR3 loop reads CASSPRTVAGPQHF. CDR3 sequence (DNA): TGTGCCAGCAGTCCGCGGACCGTTGCTGGGCCCCAGCATTTT.

The sample holds a few counts of this clonotype. V and J are TRBV19 and TRBJ1-1; the D is unclear. The CDR3 runs to 13 residues. The V gene's germline CDR1 is LNHDA and CDR2 SQIVND (reference sequence). V lost 4 bases to trimming and J lost 6 bases, with 12 bases between them. CDR3 loop: CASSTVGKSEAFF. For the CDR3, the DNA is TGTGCCAGTAGTACGGTGGGGAAATCTGAAGCTTTCTTT.

This clonotype was counted only a few times. The chain recombines TRBV7-2 with TRBJ2-5; TRBD2 agrees at 9 bases. Trimming took 5 bases from V and 7 from J; bases not matched to a gene: 20. This CDR3 spans 18 amino acids. Germline values: CDR1 SGHTA, CDR2 FQGNSA. The CDR3 here is CASSQLGVAGAYQGTQYF. CDR3 DNA sequence: TGTGCCAGCAGCCAGCTGGGAGTAGCGGGGGCTTATCAGGGGACCCAGTACTTC.